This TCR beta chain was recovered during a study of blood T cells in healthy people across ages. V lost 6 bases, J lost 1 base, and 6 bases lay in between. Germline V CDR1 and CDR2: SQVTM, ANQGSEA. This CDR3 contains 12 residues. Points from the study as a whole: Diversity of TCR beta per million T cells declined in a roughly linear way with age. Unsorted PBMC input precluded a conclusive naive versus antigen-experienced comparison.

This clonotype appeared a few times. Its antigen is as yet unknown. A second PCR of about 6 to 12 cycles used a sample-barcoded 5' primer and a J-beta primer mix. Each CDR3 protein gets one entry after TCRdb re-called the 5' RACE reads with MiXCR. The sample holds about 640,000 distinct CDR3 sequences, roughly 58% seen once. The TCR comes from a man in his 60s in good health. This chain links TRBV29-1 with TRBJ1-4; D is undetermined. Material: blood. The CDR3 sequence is CSVGVTNEKLFF. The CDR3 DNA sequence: TGCAGCGTCGGGGTAACTAATGAAAAACTGTTTTTT.